The clone carrying this TCR beta chain was counted only a few times. Its specificity is not known. TCRdb reprocessed the 5' RACE reads with MiXCR, giving one entry per CDR3 protein. The table includes about 560,000 distinct CDR3 sequences, about a fifth detected once. These data originate in a study of T-cell memory formation after mild COVID-19. Study conclusions and caveats: Pre-infection memory showed some responding clones, and this suggested that cross-reactive memory joined. Contracting clones, day 15 to 85, had balanced CD4/CD8, and later expanders favored CD4+.

CDR1 MNHEY and CDR2 SVGAGI come from the germline V gene. The CDR3 length is 14 residues. V was cut by 2 bases and J by 4 bases, with 11 bases left in between. The J gene is TRBJ1-2, the V gene TRBV6-5; no clear D gene. The source material was PBMCs or a T cell subset sorted from them (not recorded which). This clonotype was obtained from an adult woman who had mild COVID-19 (a few samples of this study predate the infection). Cell type and time point are not known. CDR3: CASSYDWNAYGYTF. The CDR3 DNA follows: TGTGCCAGCAGTTACGATTGGAATGCCTATGGCTACACCTTC.